The 20 T cell receptor beta chains listed next were all sequenced from one sample in a study of identical twins. A single record per CDR3 protein comes from TCRdb applying MiXCR to the 5' RACE reads. The sample shows more than 1.5 million distinct CDR3 sequences, around 29% of them seen only once. Material for sequencing was cord blood. These TCRs come from a newborn girl in good health.

This clonotype has more than one count but fewer than ten. The V gene is TRBV6-5, the J gene TRBJ1-2, with a tentative D call TRBD1 (5 bases). The CDR3 consists of 14 residues. Trimming removed 6 bases from V and 8 bases from J, with 19 bases in between. From germline, CDR1 is MNHEY and CDR2 SVGAGI. The CDR3 sequence is CASSRRTGREGYTF. CDR3 nucleotides: TGTGCCAGCAGCCGTCGGACCGGCAGGGAGGGCTACACCTTC.

Only a few counts were recorded for this clonotype. The genes are TRBV27 and TRBJ2-7, with no clear D. The CDR3 has 15 residues. Trimming removed 3 bases at V and 0 bases at J, with 12 bases between. CDR1 and CDR2 from the germline V gene are MNHEY and SMNVEV (reference sequence). The CDR3 here is CASSFLPQSSYEQYF. CDR3 DNA: TGTGCCAGCAGTTTCCTGCCTCAAAGCTCCTACGAGCAGTACTTC.

This rearrangement joins TRBV25-1 to TRBJ2-5; TRBD1 is a possible D gene (5 bases). Germline CDR1 MGHDK, CDR2 SYGVNS. This CDR3 region has 11 residues. V lost 2 bases and J 7 bases, leaving 5 bases between the germline ends. This CDR3 is CASSEDRTQYF. CDR3 nucleotides: TGTGCCAGCAGTGAAGACAGGACCCAGTACTTC.

The gene calls are TRBV2 and TRBJ2-7, with D unclear. The CDR3 covers 14 residues. Deletions cut 9 bases from V and 1 base from J, with 16 bases between. CDR1 SNHLY and CDR2 FYNNEI come from the germline V gene. CDR3 coding DNA: TGTGCCAGGGGGTCTATTGTTGGGTCCTACGAGCAGTACTTC. Translated: CARGSIVGSYEQYF.

This clonotype was counted only a few times. V gene TRBV6-5 combines with J gene TRBJ1-6; 7 nucleotides line up with TRBD1. Germline V gene sequence: CDR1 MNHEY, CDR2 SVGAGI. V gave up 9 bases and J gave up 10 bases; unmatched junction bases: 9. The CDR3 runs to 13 residues. CDR3 in DNA: TGTGCCAGTGTGGGACAGTACGGATCACCCCTCCACTTT. Amino acid sequence: CASVGQYGSPLHF.

The chain joins TRBV9 to TRBJ2-3; D not resolved. CDR3 length: 11 amino acids. The V gene's germline CDR1 is SGDLS and CDR2 YYNGEE. Trimming shortened V by 4 bases and J by 8 bases, and 8 bases separated the two germline ends. CDR3 sequence reads: CASSSIGTQYF. The CDR3 DNA reads TGTGCCAGCAGCTCTATTGGTACGCAGTATTTT.

This clonotype was counted between two and nine times. This chain uses TRBV11-2 with TRBJ1-4, with TRBD1 matching 12 bases. The CDR3 length is 18 residues. The V gene's germline CDR1 is SGHAT and CDR2 FQNNGV. With V trimmed by 7 bases and J by 3 bases, 12 bases remained unmatched. Here the CDR3 DNA reads TGTGCCAGCACCCTTAGAGGGACAGGGGGCGGGCCTAATGAAAAACTGTTTTTT. Its protein is CASTLRGTGGGPNEKLFF.

This clonotype was seen only a few times. The gene calls are TRBV4-1 and TRBJ2-3, with no clear D. V was trimmed by 2 bases and J by 1 base, leaving 10 bases between them. CDR1 is MGHRA, CDR2 YSYEKL, per germline. The CDR3 sequence is 15 residues long. The CDR3 region is CASSQTNVGTDTQYF. The CDR3 DNA follows: TGCGCCAGCAGCCAAACAAATGTGGGCACAGATACGCAGTATTTT.

The sample holds many counts of this clonotype. A clone one base away is much larger, so this may be a read error. This sequence joins TRBV9 and TRBJ1-5, with 9 bases that match TRBD1. The CDR3 contains 15 residues. J lost 2 bases, V lost 0 bases, and 0 bases had no gene match. The V gene's germline CDR1 is SGDLS and CDR2 YYNGEE. The DNA for the CDR3 is TGTGCCAGCAGCGTAGGGACAGGGGGCAATCAGCCCCAGCATTTT. The encoded protein is CASSVGTGGNQPQHF.

This clonotype was detected a few times. The rearrangement joins TRBV6-6 to TRBJ2-7; D unclear. The CDR3 is 15 amino acids. The V gene's germline CDR1 is MNHNY and CDR2 SVGAGI (reference sequence). V shed 0 bases and J shed 6 bases, with 15 bases lying between them. The CDR3 loop reads CASSYSIGYLPEQYF. CDR3 in DNA: TGTGCCAGCAGTTACTCGATCGGCTACTTGCCCGAGCAGTACTTC.

Of note for this clonotype: The CDR3 ends on some other residue instead of the conserved phenylalanine or tryptophan, so this is likely a read error. In DNA form, the CDR3 reads TGTGCCAGCAGTGGTGGGACTAGCGGGTTAGCCAAAAACATTCAGTACTGC. Translating it yields CASSGGTSGLAKNIQYC. The chain joins TRBV2 to TRBJ2-4; TRBD2 matches 12 bases. Germline V gene data show CDR1 as SNHLY and CDR2 as FYNNEI. V dropped 4 bases and J dropped 0; count of bases not matched to a gene: 4. The CDR3 is made up of 17 amino acids.

V and J are TRBV28 and TRBJ2-5; D is unresolved. The end of the DNA fits TRBJ2-7 better, so the J call may be wrong. This CDR3 is built from 11 residues. Germline V CDR1 and CDR2: MDHEN, SYDVKM. The CDR3 bases are TGTGCCAGCAGGTACCTCGGCGAGCAGTACTTC. It yields the protein CASRYLGEQYF.

The chain couples TRBV10-3 to TRBJ1-1; D is unresolved. The CDR3 is 15 amino acids. Germline V gene data show CDR1 as ENHRY and CDR2 as SYGVKD. With 8 bases removed from V and 2 bases from J, the gap between germline ends came to 18 bases. CDR3 sequence reads: CAIGKRAGPNTEAFF. The CDR3 nucleotides are TGTGCCATCGGTAAGCGGGCAGGCCCAAACACTGAAGCTTTCTTT.

The chain combines TRBV6-1 with TRBJ2-3; 7 nucleotides align to TRBD2. CDR1 is MNHNS and CDR2 is SASEGT in the germline V gene. The trim removed 6 bases at V and 8 bases at J, leaving 11 bases unmatched. This CDR3 has 14 amino acids. The CDR3 protein is CASRKKGGERTQYF. The CDR3 DNA sequence: TGTGCCAGCAGGAAAAAGGGAGGGGAGCGTACGCAGTATTTT.

There are a few counts of this clonotype. The V call is TRBV20-1, the J call TRBJ2-2; D uncertain. CDR3 length: 13 residues. Per the germline V gene, CDR1 is DFQATT and CDR2 is SNEGSKA (reference sequence). The V and J ends lost 3 bases and 5 bases respectively, with 10 bases between them. For the CDR3, the DNA is TGCAGTGCTAGCGGCCGGCATACCGGGGAGCTGTTTTTT. Translating gives CSASGRHTGELFF.

V and J are TRBV12-3 or TRBV12-4 and TRBJ2-1, with TRBD2 matching over 9 bases. CDR3 length: 16 residues. V was clipped by 7 bases and J by 4 bases; unmatched bases: 11. CDR3 sequence reads: CASKGERLAGYNEQFF. The CDR3 coding sequence is TGTGCCAGCAAGGGGGAAAGGCTAGCGGGATACAATGAGCAGTTCTTC.

A note on this clonotype: A read error may explain this, as a much larger clone is one base away. The CDR3 does not end in the conserved phenylalanine or tryptophan, so this is likely a read error. The chain is built from TRBV5-1 and TRBJ2-1; 8 bases align to TRBD2. CDR1 and CDR2 (germline): SGHRS, YFSETQ. The CDR3 has 17 residues. J lost 5 bases, V lost 4 bases, and 14 bases had no gene match. The CDR3 nucleotides are TGCGCCAGCAGCCTTGACCCGATGGGACTAGGCAACAATGAGCAGTTCGTC. It is translated as CASSLDPMGLGNNEQFV.

The chain employs TRBV5-6 and TRBJ1-5; 11 positions match TRBD1. There are 16 residues in the CDR3. Germline V CDR1 and CDR2: SGHDT, YYEEEE. Trimming removed 4 bases from V and 2 bases from J; junction bases left unmatched: 5. Here the CDR3 reads CASSLGTGGGNQPQHF. CDR3 DNA sequence: TGTGCCAGCAGCCTTGGGACAGGGGGTGGCAATCAGCCCCAGCATTTT. Full variable domain (outside the CDR3, taken from reference TRBV5-6 and TRBJ1-5): DAGVTQSPTHLIKTRGQQVTLRCSPKSGHDTVSWYQQALGQGPQFIFQYYEEEERQRGNFPDRFSGHQFPNYSSELNVNALLLGDSALYLCASSLGTGGGNQPQHFGDGTRLSIL.

This clonotype was picked up many times. V usage is TRBV7-2 and J usage is TRBJ2-3; D unresolved. CDR1 is SGHTA, CDR2 FQGNSA, per germline. The CDR3 sequence is 10 residues long. V was clipped by 8 bases and J by 6 bases, with 6 bases between them. The CDR3 here is CASGRDTQYF. The CDR3 DNA reads as TGTGCCAGCGGCCGCGATACGCAGTATTTT. The full variable domain, in which reference TRBV7-2 and TRBJ2-3 provide the parts outside the CDR3, is GAGVSQSPSNKVTEKGKDVELRCDPISGHTALYWYRQSLGQGLEFLIYFQGNSAPDKSGLPSDRFSAERTGGSVSTLTIQRTQQEDSAVYLCASGRDTQYFGPGTRLTVL.

This clonotype was observed once. The gene calls are TRBV2 and TRBJ1-4, with 9 bases lining up with TRBD1. The J segment lost 3 bases and the V segment lost 8 bases, leaving 13 bases of the junction unmatched. There are 17 residues in the CDR3. The germline V gene has CDR1 SNHLY and CDR2 FYNNEI. The CDR3 DNA sequence: TGTGCCAGCCGCCGGGACAGGGCCTATGGGGCTAATGAAAAACTGTTTTTT. Translating gives CASRRDRAYGANEKLFF.